This TCR beta chain was captured by sequencing in a study of radiation and T cells in renal cell carcinoma. Study-level findings and limits: Irradiated tumors held more dominant CDR3 motifs than control tumors. Top 100 clonotypes averaged about 50% in irradiated versus approximately 45% in nephrectomy-only tumors.

Comments on this clone: Antigen specificity is unknown.

Germline V gene lookup returns CDR1 SGHTA and CDR2 FQGNSA. The CDR3 totals 11 residues. With 5 bases removed from V and 13 bases from J, the gap between germline ends came to 12 bases. The method was immunoSEQ multiplex PCR; TCRdb's version includes in-frame clones alone and lacks a portion of them. Among some 8,800 clones, less than 70% were seen once, and the ten largest hold about a fifth. Described treatment: treatment-naive control, cytoreductive nephrectomy. The sequence was collected from a man in his fifties or sixties with renal cell carcinoma. The chain carries TRBV7-2 and TRBJ2-4, with a weak D call TRBD1 (5 bases). Sequencing was performed on tumor tissue, taken from a patient whose treatment was nephrectomy without radiotherapy. This CDR3 is CASSQGRAQYF. DNA for the CDR3: TGTGCCAGCAGCCAGGGCCGGGCACAGTACTTC.